The 3 T cell receptor beta chains given below trace back to one sample, sequenced in a study of Ad26.COV2.S vaccination and SARS-CoV-2 variants. Some clones are missing from TCRdb's copy, which holds only in-frame ones; the method was immunoSEQ multiplex PCR. The sample lists about 180,000 clones; about 83% were seen once. The sample was peripheral blood, taken after recovery from COVID-19. These receptors were obtained from a human donor who had recovered from COVID-19.

J is TRBJ2-3 and V is TRBV30, with 8 bases aligning to TRBD2. The V and J ends lost 2 bases and 8 bases, in that order; junction bases with no gene match: 9. Germline CDR1 and CDR2: GTSNPN and SVGIG (reference sequence). The CDR3 has 14 amino acids. Here the CDR3 DNA reads TGTGCCTGGAGTCGGACTAGCAGAAGGGGTACGCAGTATTTT. Its protein is CAWSRTSRRGTQYF. Full variable domain (missing parts from reference TRBV30 and TRBJ2-3): SQTIHQWPATLVQPVGSPLSLECTVEGTSNPNLYWYRQAAGRGLQLLFYSVGIGQISSEVPQNLSASRPQDRQFILSSKKLLLSDSGFYLCAWSRTSRRGTQYFGPGTRLTVL.

This sequence joins TRBV5-4 and TRBJ1-1; D possibly corresponds to TRBD1 (5 bases). The V end lost 7 bases, the J end lost 0 bases, and 16 bases lay between the germline ends. Germline CDR1 is SGHNT and CDR2 is YYREEE (reference sequence). CDR3 length: 15 amino acids. CDR3 region: CASGADSHMNTEAFF. The DNA of the CDR3 is TGTGCCAGCGGGGCCGACAGCCACATGAACACTGAAGCTTTCTTT. Combining the CDR3 with reference TRBV5-4 and TRBJ1-1 gives the whole variable domain ETGVTQSPTHLIKTRGQQVTLRCSSQSGHNTVSWYQQALGQGPQFIFQYYREEENGRGNFPPRFSGLQFPNYSSELNVNALELDDSALYLCASGADSHMNTEAFFGQGTRLTVV.

The chain joins TRBV5-1 to TRBJ2-1, with D possibly being TRBD2 (6 bases). The CDR3 totals 15 residues. The germline gives CDR1 SGHRS, CDR2 YFSETQ. V was shortened by 4 bases and J by 8 bases, with 19 bases between the two germline ends. The CDR3 DNA reads TGCGCCAGCAGCCGGAGGGCCCTAACTAGGGATGAGCAGTTCTTC. This codes for CASSRRALTRDEQFF.